The rows below give T cell receptor beta chains drawn from one sample of a study of tumor-infiltrating lymphocytes in localized non-small cell lung cancer. Generated by immunoSEQ multiplex PCR, the TCRdb table keeps only in-frame clones and is missing some. The data show more than 12,000 clones, approximately 71% seen once. Input material: uninvolved lung tissue not adjacent to the tumor. These TCRs come from a human donor with non-small cell lung cancer. CDR3s include the opening cysteine and the closing phenylalanine or tryptophan. The D gene is left open where the match is weak. Size is stated for part of the rows, as once, few or many counts, or as a class when the clone is expanded.

TRBJ2-1	NA	TRBV30	NA	TGTGCCTGGGGTAAGCTAGCCAATGAGCAGTTCTTC	CAWGKLANEQFF
TRBJ2-5	NA	TRBV15	NA	TGTGCCACCAGCAGAGATTGGGGCCCGAAGGGAGAGACCCAGTACTTC	CATSRDWGPKGETQYF
TRBJ1-5	TRBD1	TRBV2	NA	TGTGCCAGCAGCTTGACAGGGGGCGGCAATCAGCCCCAGCATTTT	CASSLTGGGNQPQHF
TRBJ1-1	NA	TRBV6-6	few	TGTGCCAGCAGTTACGGACGGCTGAACACTGAAGCTTTCTTT	CASSYGRLNTEAFF
TRBJ1-6	NA	TRBV6-5	few	TGTGCCAGCAGTTACTCTTGGACAGTTAATTCACCCCTCCACTTT	CASSYSWTVNSPLHF
TRBJ1-5	TRBD1	TRBV28	medium-sized	TGTGCCAGCAGTCCCGGGACAGGGGATGTTCAGCCCCAGCATTTT	CASSPGTGDVQPQHF
TRBJ2-1	NA	TRBV6-1	NA	TGTGCCAGCACCCAAAACTACAATGAGCAGTTCTTC	CASTQNYNEQFF
TRBJ1-2	NA	TRBV7-9	NA	TGTGCCAGCAGCTTAACGGACCCCCGGGGTGGCACCTTC	CASSLTDPRGGTF
TRBJ1-5	NA	TRBV6-6	NA	TGTGCCAGCACCCAATCAACCGGGGGGCATCAGCCCCAGCATTTT	CASTQSTGGHQPQHF
TRBJ2-3	TRBD2	TRBV6-5	NA	TGTGCCAGCCGACTAGCGGGGGAATCAGATACGCAGTATTTT	CASRLAGESDTQYF
TRBJ2-7	NA	TRBV30	large	TGTGCCTGGAGTGTATGGGGGGAGGAGCAGTACTTC	CAWSVWGEEQYF
TRBJ2-7	NA	TRBV30	NA	TGTGCCTGGACTCCTGGGACCGCCATCTACGAGCAGTACTTC	CAWTPGTAIYEQYF
TRBJ2-7	NA	TRBV5-1	NA	TGCGCCAGCAGTTCCGCGGGACAGACCTACGAGCAGTACTTC	CASSSAGQTYEQYF
TRBJ2-5	TRBD2	TRBV7-7	NA	TGTGCCAGCAGCAACCTGGGGGGGTACCAAGAGACCCAGTACTTC	CASSNLGGYQETQYF
TRBJ2-7	TRBD2	TRBV7-2	NA	TGTGCCAGCAGCACCGCGGGGGGGCGGTACGAGCAGTACTTC	CASSTAGGRYEQYF
TRBJ2-1	NA	TRBV11-2	few	TGTGCCAGCAGTCCGAACGGCAATGAGCAGTTCTTC	CASSPNGNEQFF
TRBJ1-1	NA	TRBV19	NA	TGTGCCAGTAGTATAGAGGGAAAGGTGAACACTGAAGCTTTCTTT	CASSIEGKVNTEAFF